This paragraph covers one TCR beta chain sequence. No antigen is known for it. Per-base quality was not reported, and no clone a single base away is much larger than it. This entry is derived from a study of blood T cell repertoires in COVID-19 (dated by TCRdb to 2019 to 2021). Describing the broader study: Samples from collaborators originated in the United States, Italy and Spain and spanned both the acute and convalescent phases of COVID-19. The material from the prospective study consisted of cDNA or gDNA derived from T cells, B-cell-depleted T cells, or PBMCs. Subjects who had been exposed to COVID-19, were actively infected with it, or had recovered from it provided the deeply sampled blood TCRbeta repertoires that made up the dataset. The repertoires were made available in a free public database intended to serve as a resource for research on the immune response to SARS-CoV-2. The samples were drawn from the first 160 participants of the ongoing ImmuneRACE study and from 950 to 1,500 subjects provided by 6 global collaborators. Nearly every sample came with metadata listing a de-identified subject ID, COVID-19 status, age in years and sex. Where HLA class I and class II types were available, the types were taken from metadata supplied by the sample provider, not from assay-based typing. On the study overall, not on this receptor specifically: The quantity of clinical and demographic metadata differed by source and by participant and was supplied without curation.

The immunoSEQ Assay, a bias-controlled multiplex PCR, was used to amplify TCRbeta CDR3 regions from genomic DNA. On the study's bioinformatics: The number of nucleated cells in each sample was estimated by amplification of reference gene primers within the assay. To quantify the absolute abundance of each unique TCRbeta CDR3 rearrangement, sequence reads were collapsed and filtered. For each sample, productive Simpson clonality was calculated by taking the square root of Simpson's diversity index across productive rearrangements. TCRdb's version of the immuneACCESS table is confined to in-frame rearrangements and falls short of the full clone set. An unresolved V gene accounts for under half of the shortfall where checked; the remainder is of unknown origin. V and J calls plus clone size are reproduced from that table; the DNA served to infer D and trimming. The sample table contains approximately 240,000 clones; only one count was recorded for nearly 85% of them. The ten largest clones capture around 5.9% of the sample.

The collaborating institutions used their own protocols to collect whole blood in K2EDTA tubes. Collaborator samples were shipped for TCRbeta analysis as frozen whole blood, isolated PBMCs, or DNA extracted from either sample type. The CDR3 sequence holds 14 residues, the cysteine and phenylalanine included. Just the 42-base CDR3 DNA is kept, in frame starting at base 1. Based on the germline V gene (reference sequence), the CDR1 and CDR2 sequences are MNHNY and SVGAGI. Trimming removed 2 bases from V and 0 bases from J, leaving 7 bases between the germline ends. The sequence links TRBV6-6 to TRBJ1-1; tentative D gene TRBD1, with 5 bases matching. The clonotype comes from a human donor in a cohort sampled during active COVID-19. Sequencing input: peripheral blood. The CDR3 in this case is CASSYAGMNTEAFF. The nucleotides read TGTGCCAGCAGTTACGCAGGGATGAACACTGAAGCTTTCTTT.